Following are 21 T cell receptor beta chains from one sample sequenced in a study of T cells in Graves' hyperthyroidism and ophthalmopathy. Authors of the study amplified TCR beta CDR3 regions from RNA transcripts. An initial round of RT-PCR targeting the TCR CDR3 relied on the HTBI primer set. TCRdb reprocessed the multiplex PCR reads with MiXCR, giving one entry per CDR3 protein. The sample holds a few hundred thousand distinct CDR3 sequences, 14% to 15% seen once. What was sequenced was blood. The receptors originated from a woman aged 25 to 45 with Graves' hyperthyroidism.

The chain recombines TRBV28 with TRBJ2-1; D gene unclear. CDR1 is MDHEN and CDR2 is SYDVKM in the germline V gene. The V end was cut by 2 bases, the J end by 9 bases, with 11 bases between. The CDR3 runs to 13 residues. Here the CDR3 DNA reads TGTGCCAGCAGTTTACCGCGTTCCCGTGAGCAGTTCTTC. Its protein product is CASSLPRSREQFF.

V usage is TRBV4-2 and J usage is TRBJ2-7; D is ambiguous. Trimming took off 0 bases at V and 0 bases at J, with 12 bases between the two ends. The CDR3 is made up of 16 amino acids. Germline values: CDR1 LGHNA, CDR2 YNFKEQ. The CDR3 region is CASSQEFRTDSYEQYF. The CDR3 region has the DNA TGTGCCAGCAGCCAAGAATTTCGGACGGACTCCTACGAGCAGTACTTC.

This clonotype was recorded a few times. The chain recombines TRBV10-3 with TRBJ1-1; 9 bases line up with TRBD1. The CDR3 runs 13 residues. Trimming removed 11 bases from V and 3 bases from J; junction bases left unmatched: 7. Germline V gene data show CDR1 as ENHRY and CDR2 as SYGVKD. The DNA of the CDR3 is TGTGCCTCAGGGACAGGGCCGGACACTGAAGCTTTCTTT. This sequence encodes CASGTGPDTEAFF.

This clonotype was seen ten or more times. V gene TRBV6-1 combines with J gene TRBJ1-5; maybe TRBD1 (5 bases). The CDR3 extends over 15 amino acids. The V gene lost 5 bases and the J gene lost 4 bases, with 15 bases spanning the gap. The germline gives CDR1 MNHNS, CDR2 SASEGT. The CDR3 DNA reads TGTGCCAGCAGTTTTTCGGACACCACAAATCAGCCCCAGCATTTT. Protein sequence: CASSFSDTTNQPQHF.

This clonotype has ten or more counts. The rearrangement joins TRBV7-9 to TRBJ1-5; 9 bases fit TRBD1. CDR1 is SEHNR, CDR2 FQNEAQ, per germline (reference sequence). The CDR3 contains 16 residues. The junction had 12 bases not matched to a gene; V was cut back by 6 bases and J by 6 bases. The CDR3 loop reads CASRAFRDRVSQPQHF. The CDR3 DNA is TGTGCCAGCAGGGCATTCCGGGACAGGGTGTCTCAGCCCCAGCATTTT.

This clonotype was counted ten times or more. This chain links TRBV6-1 with TRBJ2-1, with a possible D match to TRBD1 (5 bases). Germline lookup yields CDR1 MNHNS and CDR2 SASEGT. The CDR3 has 13 residues. Trimming pared 4 bases from V and 8 bases from J, leaving 12 bases between. DNA for the CDR3: TGTGCCAGCAGTGCCCTTAGGGGCTATGAGCAGTTCTTC. Its protein is CASSALRGYEQFF.

This clonotype was detected ten times or more. This chain connects TRBV28 to TRBJ2-7; the match to TRBD2 covers 8 bases. The CDR3 sequence is 12 residues long. In germline, CDR1 is MDHEN, CDR2 SYDVKM. The ends lost 6 bases at V and 4 bases at J; junction bases unmatched: 2. CDR3 protein: CASSRGGYEQYF. CDR3 sequence (DNA): TGTGCCAGCAGCCGGGGGGGGTACGAGCAGTACTTC. Filled out from reference TRBV28 and TRBJ2-7, the complete variable domain reads DVKVTQSSRYLVKRTGEKVFLECVQDMDHENMFWYRQDPGLGLRLIYFSYDVKMKEKGDIPEGYSVSREKKERFSLILESASTNQTSMYLCASSRGGYEQYFGPGTRLTVT.

This clonotype occurred many times. The rearrangement joins TRBV3-1 to TRBJ2-3, with D unresolved. The ends were cut back, 0 bases at V and 4 bases at J, with 11 bases in the middle. The germline V gene has CDR1 LGHDT and CDR2 YNNKEL (reference sequence). This CDR3 has 15 residues. The CDR3 DNA reads as TGTGCCAGCAGCCAAGATCAAACCGCCTCAGATACGCAGTATTTT. This translates into CASSQDQTASDTQYF.

This clonotype has a handful of counts. The V and J genes are TRBV6-1 and TRBJ2-7; 12 bases align to TRBD2. Germline CDR1 and CDR2: MNHNS and SASEGT. CDR3 length: 14 amino acids. J lost 5 bases, V lost 6 bases, and 5 bases had no gene match. The CDR3 nucleotides read TGTGCCAGCAGACCTGGACTAGCGGGGAACGAGCAGTACTTC. Its translation: CASRPGLAGNEQYF.

This clonotype was recorded many times. V gene TRBV27 combines with J gene TRBJ2-3; D gene unclear. The CDR3 runs 16 residues. Germline CDR1 MNHEY, CDR2 SMNVEV (reference sequence). The ends were cut back, 4 bases at V and 5 bases at J, with 19 bases in the middle. CDR3 region: CASSSLDPPRGDTQYF. CDR3 nucleotide sequence: TGTGCCAGCAGTTCACTGGACCCTCCCCGCGGAGATACGCAGTATTTT.

This clonotype occurred many times. The CDR3 is CASSPTWGSNSPLHF. The CDR3, as DNA: TGTGCCAGCAGCCCAACGTGGGGGTCTAATTCACCCCTCCACTTT. The chain uses TRBV5-4 and TRBJ1-6; a weak D match, TRBD1 (5 bases). The germline V gene encodes CDR1 SGHNT and CDR2 YYREEE (reference sequence). There are 15 residues in the CDR3. V lost 4 bases to trimming and J lost 6 bases, with 14 bases between them.

Ten or more counts support this clonotype. This sequence joins TRBV30 and TRBJ2-7; TRBD2 might be the D (6 bases). This CDR3 has 11 residues. Looked up from germline, CDR1 is GTSNPN and CDR2 is SVGIG (reference sequence). The germline V and J ends were trimmed by 5 bases and 7 bases, with 12 bases remaining between them. This CDR3 is CAWGTLAEQYF. CDR3 nucleotides: TGTGCCTGGGGGACTCTCGCAGAGCAGTACTTC.

J is TRBJ2-1 and V is TRBV2, with a weak D call TRBD2 (6 bases). Per the germline V gene, CDR1 is SNHLY and CDR2 is FYNNEI. The CDR3 totals 16 residues. Trimming pared 4 bases from V and 3 bases from J, leaving 16 bases between. CDR3 amino acids: CASSADTSRLYNEQFF. CDR3 bases: TGTGCCAGCAGTGCCGACACTAGCAGACTCTACAATGAGCAGTTCTTC. Combining the CDR3 with reference TRBV2 and TRBJ2-1 gives the whole variable domain EPEVTQTPSHQVTQMGQEVILRCVPISNHLYFYWYRQILGQKVEFLVSFYNNEISEKSEIFDDQFSVERPDGSNFTLKIRSTKLEDSAMYFCASSADTSRLYNEQFFGPGTRLTVL.

This clonotype was observed a few times. This rearrangement joins TRBV6-2 or TRBV6-3 to TRBJ2-5, with D uncertain. V dropped 2 bases and J dropped 3 bases, with 19 bases sitting between them. The germline V gene has CDR1 MNHEY and CDR2 SVGEGT. The CDR3 is made up of 17 amino acids. Here the CDR3 reads CASSYLGWAVAEETQYF. In DNA form, the CDR3 reads TGTGCCAGCAGTTACCTCGGGTGGGCGGTAGCCGAAGAGACCCAGTACTTC.

This clonotype has just a few counts. The DNA for the CDR3 is TGCAGCGTTGTCGTCAGCACCTACGAGCAGTACTTC. It specifies CSVVVSTYEQYF. The chain couples TRBV29-1 to TRBJ2-7; no definite D call. V was pared by 4 bases and J by 2 bases, with 9 bases between. The V gene's germline CDR1 is SQVTM and CDR2 ANQGSEA. The CDR3 extends over 12 amino acids.

This clonotype was observed many times. The chain carries TRBV12-3 or TRBV12-4 and TRBJ1-1; the D is unclear. This CDR3 region has 13 residues. Trimming shortened V by 7 bases and J by 1 base, and 10 bases separated the two germline ends. The CDR3: CASNPPGNTEAFF. In nucleotides, the CDR3 is TGTGCCAGCAACCCCCCGGGGAACACTGAAGCTTTCTTT.

This clonotype was picked up many times. The genes are TRBV10-3 and TRBJ2-1, with 11 nucleotides matching TRBD2. The CDR3 consists of 14 residues. V shed 4 bases and J 6 bases; nucleotides not matched to a gene: 2. CDR1 and CDR2 (germline): ENHRY, SYGVKD. The CDR3 loop reads CAISGSGRANEQFF. The CDR3 nucleotides are TGTGCCATCAGTGGTAGCGGGAGGGCCAATGAGCAGTTCTTC.

This clonotype has only a few counts. V is TRBV18 and J is TRBJ1-2; no reliable D call. The ends were cut back, 5 bases at V and 2 bases at J, with 12 bases in the middle. The germline gives CDR1 KGHSH, CDR2 LQKENI. This CDR3 is built from 14 residues. CDR3 region: CASSSPDGNYGYTF. CDR3 sequence (DNA): TGTGCCAGCTCATCCCCCGACGGAAACTATGGCTACACCTTC.

This clonotype was seen a handful of times. The chain couples TRBV5-1 to TRBJ2-6; 10 bases align to TRBD2. The CDR3 has 17 amino acids. V gave up 4 bases and J gave up 2 bases; unmatched junction bases: 6. In germline, CDR1 is SGHRS, CDR2 YFSETQ. The CDR3 spells CASSGKRGGAGANVLTF. The CDR3 nucleotides are TGCGCCAGCAGCGGAAAGCGGGGGGGGGCTGGGGCCAACGTCCTGACTTTC.

The chain couples TRBV29-1 to TRBJ2-7; TRBD2 aligns across 13 bases. The V and J ends lost 7 bases and 7 bases, in that order; junction bases with no gene match: 10. The CDR3 runs 14 residues. The V gene's germline CDR1 is SQVTM and CDR2 ANQGSEA. The CDR3, as DNA: TGCAGCGGCTTGACTAGCGGGAGGAGAGGGGAGCAGTACTTC. Amino acid sequence: CSGLTSGRRGEQYF.

This clonotype was recorded a few times. The rearrangement joins TRBV4-2 to TRBJ1-3, with a tentative D call TRBD1 (5 bases). The V gene lost 1 base and the J gene lost 4 bases, with 11 bases spanning the gap. The CDR3 is 15 residues long. Germline CDR1 LGHNA, CDR2 YNFKEQ. For the CDR3, the DNA is TGTGCCAGCAGCCAAGTGACAGTCCTCGGAAACACCATATATTTT. This gives the protein CASSQVTVLGNTIYF.